This T cell receptor (beta chain) is from a study of blood T cell repertoires in COVID-19 (TCRdb year 2020). For context, the study as a whole: Samples covering the acute and convalescent phases of COVID-19 were provided by collaborators in the United States, Italy and Spain. The material from the prospective study consisted of cDNA or gDNA derived from T cells, B-cell-depleted T cells, or PBMCs. The dataset comprised deeply sampled blood TCRbeta repertoires from subjects exposed to, actively infected with, or recovered from COVID-19. The repertoires were released in a freely available public database meant as a resource for research on the immune response to SARS-CoV-2. The samples were drawn from the first 160 participants of the ongoing ImmuneRACE study and from 1,254 subjects provided by 6 global collaborators. A de-identified subject ID, COVID-19 status, age in years and sex were almost always included in the sample metadata. HLA class I and class II types, where available, came from metadata supplied by the sample provider rather than from assay-based typing.

Results and caveats for the whole study, not just this receptor: How much clinical and demographic metadata was included differed by source and by participant, and the metadata was provided uncurated.

Collaborating institutions collected whole blood in K2EDTA tubes following their own protocols. For TCRbeta analysis, collaborators shipped samples as frozen whole blood, isolated PBMCs, or DNA extracted from either of those sample types. The CDR3 measures 15 amino acids from cysteine to phenylalanine. The sequence is cut down to CDR3 DNA, 45 bases in frame from base 1. Trimmed from V: 7 bases; trimmed from J: 1 base; junction bases lacking a gene match: 7. CDR1 and CDR2 are drawn from the germline V gene: MNHEY, SVGAGI. This clone was seen a few times. Its antigen is still unknown. No much larger clonotype is one base removed from it; base qualities were not supplied. The immunoSEQ Assay, a bias-controlled multiplex PCR, was used to amplify TCRbeta CDR3 regions from genomic DNA. As for the original processing: Within the assay, amplification of reference gene primers was used to estimate how many nucleated cells each sample contained. To quantify the absolute abundance of each unique TCRbeta CDR3 rearrangement, sequence reads were collapsed and filtered. Productive Simpson clonality was computed per sample as the square root of Simpson's diversity index over productive rearrangements. TCRdb provides this immuneACCESS table in a form limited to in-frame rearrangements. Some clones are lacking; in checked studies, under half of them reflect an unresolved V gene, and why the rest are absent is not known. The V and J calls and clone size come from that table; D and trimming were worked out from the DNA. The sample table contains under 20,000 clones; only one count was recorded for about 89% of them. The top ten clonotypes cover 20% to 25% of the sample.

This TCR came from a man aged 60 to 69 with acute or convalescent COVID-19. The chain is made from TRBV6-5 and TRBJ1-1, with 9 bases in between that match TRBD1. Sequencing was performed on peripheral blood. The CDR3 sequence is CASNPRGQGNTEAFF. The nucleotide sequence is TGTGCCAGCAATCCCCGGGGACAGGGGAACACTGAAGCTTTCTTT.